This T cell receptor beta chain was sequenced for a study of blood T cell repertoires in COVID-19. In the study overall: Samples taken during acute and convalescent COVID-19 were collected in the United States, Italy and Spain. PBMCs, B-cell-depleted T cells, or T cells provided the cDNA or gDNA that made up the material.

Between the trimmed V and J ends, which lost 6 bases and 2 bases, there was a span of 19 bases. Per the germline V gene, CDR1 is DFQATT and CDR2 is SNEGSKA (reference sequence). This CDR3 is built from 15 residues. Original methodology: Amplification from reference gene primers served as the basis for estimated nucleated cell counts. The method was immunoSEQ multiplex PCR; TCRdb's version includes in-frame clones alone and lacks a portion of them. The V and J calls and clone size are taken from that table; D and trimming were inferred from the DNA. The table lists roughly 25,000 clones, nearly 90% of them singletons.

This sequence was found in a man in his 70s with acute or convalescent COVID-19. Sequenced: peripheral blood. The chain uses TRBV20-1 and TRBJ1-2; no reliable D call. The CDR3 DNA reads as TGCAGTGCGAGTCTTCGGGAAACCGGAAACTATGGCTACACCTTC. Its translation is CSASLRETGNYGYTF.